This T cell receptor beta chain stems from a study of T cells after yellow fever vaccination. Notes on the study in general: Most clones from primary vaccination were detected again post-booster (just under 97% CD4, roughly 85% CD8). The secondary response showed a weaker magnitude and a faster peak, day 5 versus 15.

There are 14 residues in the CDR3. As regards this clonotype: What it recognizes is unknown.

They built TCR cDNA with 5'RACE template switching, a step that put in a universal primer site and UMIs. TCRdb re-called the 5' RACE reads with MiXCR, one entry per CDR3 protein. The sample has some 400,000 distinct CDR3 sequences; about 6% are singletons. The J gene is TRBJ2-7, the V gene TRBV21-1; TRBD1 was called by the table and not checked on the DNA. TRBV21-1 is recorded as a pseudogene. The specimen was PBMCs, collected 5 days after the yellow fever booster vaccination. The TCR originated in a man aged 30 to 39 who received the YFV17D yellow fever vaccine. This chain's CDR3 is CANLNTLGHYEQYF. CDR3 in DNA: TGTGCCAACCTTAATACACTGGGGCACTACGAGCAGTACTTC.